This T cell receptor beta chain derives from a study of cytomegalovirus exposure and HLA in healthy donors. CDR1 SGDLS and CDR2 YYNGEE come from the germline V gene. V shed 6 bases and J shed 1 base, with 8 bases lying between them. There are 13 residues in the CDR3. Worth noting for this clone: Antigen specificity is unknown.

Points from the study as a whole: Later work showed greater clonal expansion in HLA-associated TCR beta chains than in equally common others. Sequencing artifact likely explains a cluster of highly shared sequence variants. Earlier analysis yielded a pattern in which most TCR beta V segments were productive about 90% or about 30% of the time.

A multiplex PCR was run with 60 Vbeta primers and 13 Jbeta primers. Sequencing was performed with immunoSEQ multiplex PCR; in TCRdb, only in-frame clones are kept and a portion is missing. The sample lists about 150,000 clones; around three quarters were seen once. Sequences were obtained from PBMCs. J is TRBJ2-1 and V is TRBV9; weak D call: TRBD2 (5 bases). This clonotype was obtained from a man aged 35-49 years in good health and CMV-seropositive. This CDR3 is CASNPGSYNEQFF. The CDR3 region has the DNA TGTGCCAGCAACCCGGGGTCCTACAATGAGCAGTTCTTC.